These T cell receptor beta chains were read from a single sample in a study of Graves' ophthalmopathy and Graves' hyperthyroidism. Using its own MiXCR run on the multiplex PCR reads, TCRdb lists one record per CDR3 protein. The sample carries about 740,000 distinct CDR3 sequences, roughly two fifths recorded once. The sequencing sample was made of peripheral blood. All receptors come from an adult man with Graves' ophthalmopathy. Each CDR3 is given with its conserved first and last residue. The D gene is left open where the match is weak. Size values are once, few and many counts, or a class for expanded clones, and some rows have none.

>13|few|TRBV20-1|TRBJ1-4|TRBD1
TGCAGTGCTAGTGGGACAGCAAATGAAAAACTGTTTTTT
CSASGTANEKLFF
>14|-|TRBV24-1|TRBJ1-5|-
TGTGCCAGCAGCGAGACAAGCCCGTATCAGCCCCAGCATTTT
CASSETSPYQPQHF
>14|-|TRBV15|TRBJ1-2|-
TGTGCCACCAGCAGCCCAGGGACAAGCTATGGCTACACCTTC
CATSSPGTSYGYTF
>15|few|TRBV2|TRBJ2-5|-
TGTGCCAGCAGCTGGACGGATTCCTCTCAACAGACCCAGTACTTC
CASSWTDSSQQTQYF
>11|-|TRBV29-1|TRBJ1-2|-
TGCAGCTTGGTGGCAGGTTATGGCTACACCTTC
CSLVAGYGYTF
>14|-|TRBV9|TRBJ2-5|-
TGTGCCAGCAGCGTGGGACCGACCCAAGAGACCCAGTACTTC
CASSVGPTQETQYF
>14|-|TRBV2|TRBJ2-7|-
TGTGCCAGCAGTTTATCGGCCAAATCCTACGAGCAGTACTTC
CASSLSAKSYEQYF
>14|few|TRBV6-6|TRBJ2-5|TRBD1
TGTGCCAGCAGTTCTGGGACAGGCACGGAGACCCAGTACTTC
CASSSGTGTETQYF
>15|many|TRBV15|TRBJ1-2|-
TGTGCCACCAGACAACTCCGAGCAGGGGACGATGGCTACACCTTC
CATRQLRAGDDGYTF
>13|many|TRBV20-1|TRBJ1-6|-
TGCAGTGCTAGGAGACTGGCGGGTTCACCCCTCCACTTT
CSARRLAGSPLHF
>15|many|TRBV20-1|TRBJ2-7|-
TGCAGTGCCAGAGTGGAGTGGGGGAAAGGCTACGAGCAGTACTTC
CSARVEWGKGYEQYF
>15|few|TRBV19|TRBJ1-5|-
TGTGCCAGTAGCAGCGACAGGACTAGCAATCAGCCCCAGCATTTT
CASSSDRTSNQPQHF
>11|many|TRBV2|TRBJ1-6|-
TGTGCCAGCAGTGAAGGCCAGTGGCCGATTTTT
CASSEGQWPIF
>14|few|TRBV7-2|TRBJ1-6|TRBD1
TGTGCCAGCAGCCAGCCCGGACAGGGGGCCCCCCTCCACTTT
CASSQPGQGAPLHF